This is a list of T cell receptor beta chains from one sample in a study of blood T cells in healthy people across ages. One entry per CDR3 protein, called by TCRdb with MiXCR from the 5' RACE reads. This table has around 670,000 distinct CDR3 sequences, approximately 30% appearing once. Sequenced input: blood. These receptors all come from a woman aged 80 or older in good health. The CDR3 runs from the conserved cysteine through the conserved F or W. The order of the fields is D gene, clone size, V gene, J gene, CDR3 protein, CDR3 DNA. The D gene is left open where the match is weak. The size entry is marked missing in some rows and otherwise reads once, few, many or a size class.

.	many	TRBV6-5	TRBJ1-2	CASSYSRGSNYGYTF	TGTGCCAGCAGTTACTCGAGAGGGTCTAACTATGGCTACACCTTC
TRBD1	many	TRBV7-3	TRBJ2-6	CASSLTGVASSGANVLTF	TGTGCCAGCAGCTTGACAGGGGTTGCGTCCTCTGGGGCCAACGTCCTGACTTTC
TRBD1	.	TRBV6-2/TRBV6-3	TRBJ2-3	CASSYPRTGGGSGTQYF	TGTGCCAGCAGTTACCCAAGGACAGGAGGAGGTTCTGGTACGCAGTATTTT
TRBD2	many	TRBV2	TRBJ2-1	CASSDLLAGPKFF	TGTGCCAGCAGTGATCTACTAGCGGGACCCAAGTTCTTC
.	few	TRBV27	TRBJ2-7	CASSSNTFGEQYF	TGTGCCAGCAGTTCGAACACCTTTGGCGAGCAGTACTTC
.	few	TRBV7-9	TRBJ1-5	CASTSEGGQPQHF	TGTGCCAGCACCTCGGAGGGGGGGCAGCCCCAGCATTTT
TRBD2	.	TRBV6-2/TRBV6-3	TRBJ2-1	CASSYYVGGYEQFF	TGTGCCAGCAGTTACTATGTCGGGGGGTATGAGCAGTTCTTC
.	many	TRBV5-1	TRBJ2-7	CASSLRAPPWEQYF	TGCGCCAGCAGCTTGCGGGCCCCACCATGGGAGCAGTACTTC
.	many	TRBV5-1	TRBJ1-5	CASALPWGRGQPQHF	TGCGCCAGCGCCTTACCCTGGGGGAGAGGGCAGCCCCAGCATTTT
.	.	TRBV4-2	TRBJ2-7	CASSQGVGQKREQYF	TGTGCCAGCAGCCAAGGGGTAGGACAAAAACGCGAGCAGTACTTC
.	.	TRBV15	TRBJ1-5	CATSRVGGGNQPQHF	TGTGCCACCAGCAGAGTGGGCGGGGGGAATCAGCCCCAGCATTTT
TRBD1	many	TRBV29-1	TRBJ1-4	CSVSTRQGAKEKLFF	TGCAGCGTTTCTACCCGACAGGGGGCAAAAGAAAAACTGTTTTTT
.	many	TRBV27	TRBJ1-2	CASSFREPNYGYTF	TGTGCCAGCAGCTTCCGGGAACCTAACTATGGCTACACCTTC
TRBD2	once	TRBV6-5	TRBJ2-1	CASSYATSGRNEQFF	TGTGCCAGCAGTTACGCGACTAGCGGGAGGAATGAGCAGTTCTTC
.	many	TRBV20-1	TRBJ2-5	CSASGQRETQYF	TGCAGTGCTAGCGGACAGAGAGAGACCCAGTACTTC
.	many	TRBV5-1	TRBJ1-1	CASSTGVGNTEAFF	TGCGCCAGCAGCACGGGGGTAGGTAACACTGAAGCTTTCTTT
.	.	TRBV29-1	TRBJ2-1	CSVDPGYNEQFF	TGCAGCGTTGACCCGGGATACAATGAGCAGTTCTTC
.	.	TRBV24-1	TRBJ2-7	CATGVRSYNEQYF	TGTGCCACCGGAGTCCGTTCCTACAATGAGCAGTACTTC
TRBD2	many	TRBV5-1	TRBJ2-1	CASSLAGPSYNEQFF	TGCGCCAGCAGCTTAGCGGGGCCGTCCTACAATGAGCAGTTCTTC
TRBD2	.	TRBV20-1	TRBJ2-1	CSARDSAGGVYNEQFF	TGCAGTGCTAGAGATTCCGCGGGAGGGGTTTACAATGAGCAGTTCTTC